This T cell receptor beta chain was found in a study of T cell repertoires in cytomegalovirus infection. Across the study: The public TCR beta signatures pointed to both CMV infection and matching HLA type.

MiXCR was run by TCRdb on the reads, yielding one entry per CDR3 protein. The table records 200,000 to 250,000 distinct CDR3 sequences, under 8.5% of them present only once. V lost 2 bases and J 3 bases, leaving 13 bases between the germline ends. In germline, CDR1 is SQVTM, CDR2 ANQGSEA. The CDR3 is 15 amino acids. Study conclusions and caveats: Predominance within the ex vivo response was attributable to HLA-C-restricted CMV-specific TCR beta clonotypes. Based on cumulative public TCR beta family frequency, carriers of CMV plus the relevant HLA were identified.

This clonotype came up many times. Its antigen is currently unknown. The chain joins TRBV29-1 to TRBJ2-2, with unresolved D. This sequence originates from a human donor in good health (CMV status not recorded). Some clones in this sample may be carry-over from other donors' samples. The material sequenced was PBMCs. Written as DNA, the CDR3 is TGCAGCGTTGAACCCCAGAATCGGGACACCGGGGAGCTGTTTTTT. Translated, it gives CSVEPQNRDTGELFF.